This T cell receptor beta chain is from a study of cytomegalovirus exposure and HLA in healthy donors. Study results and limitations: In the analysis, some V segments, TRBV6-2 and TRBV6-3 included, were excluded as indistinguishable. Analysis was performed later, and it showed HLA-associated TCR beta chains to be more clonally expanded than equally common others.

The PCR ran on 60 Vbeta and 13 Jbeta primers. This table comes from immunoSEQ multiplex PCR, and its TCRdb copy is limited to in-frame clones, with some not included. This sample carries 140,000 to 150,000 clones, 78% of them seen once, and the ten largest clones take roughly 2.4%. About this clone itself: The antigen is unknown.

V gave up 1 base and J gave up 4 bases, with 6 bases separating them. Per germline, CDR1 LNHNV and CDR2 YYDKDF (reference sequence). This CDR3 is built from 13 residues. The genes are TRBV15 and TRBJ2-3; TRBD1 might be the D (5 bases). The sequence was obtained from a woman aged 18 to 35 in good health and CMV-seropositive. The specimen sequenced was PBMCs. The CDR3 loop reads CATSRVGADTQYF. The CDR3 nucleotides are TGTGCCACCAGCAGAGTAGGGGCAGATACGCAGTATTTT.